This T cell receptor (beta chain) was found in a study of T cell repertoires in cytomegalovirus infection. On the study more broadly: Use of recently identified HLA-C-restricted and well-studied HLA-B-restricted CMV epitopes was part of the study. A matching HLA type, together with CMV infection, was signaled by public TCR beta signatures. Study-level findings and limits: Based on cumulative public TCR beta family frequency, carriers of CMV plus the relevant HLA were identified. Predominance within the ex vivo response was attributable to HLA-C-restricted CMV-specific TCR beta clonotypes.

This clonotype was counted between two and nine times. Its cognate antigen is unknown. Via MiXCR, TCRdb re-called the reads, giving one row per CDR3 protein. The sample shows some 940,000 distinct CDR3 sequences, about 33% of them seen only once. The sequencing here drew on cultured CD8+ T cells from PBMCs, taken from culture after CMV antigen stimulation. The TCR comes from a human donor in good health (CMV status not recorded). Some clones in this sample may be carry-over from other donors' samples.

CDR3 sequence (DNA): TGTGCCAGCAGAGGACAGAGCACTGAAGCTTTCTTT. Its translation is CASRGQSTEAFF. This chain joins TRBV7-9 and TRBJ1-1; TRBD1 might be the D (6 bases). This CDR3 contains 12 residues. V was shortened by 6 bases and J by 4 bases, with 9 bases between the two germline ends. Germline CDR1 SEHNR, CDR2 FQNEAQ (reference sequence).